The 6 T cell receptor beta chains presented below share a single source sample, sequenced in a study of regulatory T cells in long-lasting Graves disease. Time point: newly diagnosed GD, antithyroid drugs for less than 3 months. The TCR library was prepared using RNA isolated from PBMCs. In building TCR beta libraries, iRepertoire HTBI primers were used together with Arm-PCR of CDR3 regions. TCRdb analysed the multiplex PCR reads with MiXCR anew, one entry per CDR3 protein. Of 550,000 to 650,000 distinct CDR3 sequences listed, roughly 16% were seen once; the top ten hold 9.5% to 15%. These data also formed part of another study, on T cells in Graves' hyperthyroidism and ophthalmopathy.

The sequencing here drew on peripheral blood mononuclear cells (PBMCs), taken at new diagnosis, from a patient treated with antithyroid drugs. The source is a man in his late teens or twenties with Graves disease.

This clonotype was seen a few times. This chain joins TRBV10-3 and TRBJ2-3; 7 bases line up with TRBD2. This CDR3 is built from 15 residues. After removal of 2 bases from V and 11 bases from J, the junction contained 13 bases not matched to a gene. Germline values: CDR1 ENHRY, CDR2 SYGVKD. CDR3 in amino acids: CAISEMSGLPTEQYF. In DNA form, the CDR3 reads TGTGCCATCAGTGAGATGTCGGGACTACCGACCGAGCAGTATTTT.

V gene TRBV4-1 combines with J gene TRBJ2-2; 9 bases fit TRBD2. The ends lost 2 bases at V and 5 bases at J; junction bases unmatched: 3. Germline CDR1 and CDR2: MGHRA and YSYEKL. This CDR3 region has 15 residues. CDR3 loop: CASSQLSGRTGELFF. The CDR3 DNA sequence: TGCGCCAGCAGCCAACTTAGCGGGAGAACCGGGGAGCTGTTTTTT.

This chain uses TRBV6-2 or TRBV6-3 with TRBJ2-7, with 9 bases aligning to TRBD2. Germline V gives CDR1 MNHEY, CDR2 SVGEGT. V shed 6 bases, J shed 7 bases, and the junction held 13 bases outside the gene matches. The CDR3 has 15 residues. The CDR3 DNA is TGTGCCAGCAGGGAATCTAGCGGGGCCTACAATGAGCAGTACTTC. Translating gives CASRESSGAYNEQYF.

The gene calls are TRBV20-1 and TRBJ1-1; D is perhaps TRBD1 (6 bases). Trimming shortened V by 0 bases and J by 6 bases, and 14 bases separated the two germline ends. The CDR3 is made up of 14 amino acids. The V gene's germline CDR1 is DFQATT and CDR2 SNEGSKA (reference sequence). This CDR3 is CSARDGQGRAEAFF. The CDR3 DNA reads TGCAGTGCTAGAGATGGGCAGGGGCGAGCTGAAGCTTTCTTT.

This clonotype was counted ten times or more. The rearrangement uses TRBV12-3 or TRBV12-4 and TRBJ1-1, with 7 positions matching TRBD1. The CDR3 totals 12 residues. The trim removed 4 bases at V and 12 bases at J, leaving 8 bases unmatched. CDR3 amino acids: CASSSRTGGTFF. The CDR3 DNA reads TGTGCCAGCAGTTCCCGGACAGGCGGAACTTTCTTT.

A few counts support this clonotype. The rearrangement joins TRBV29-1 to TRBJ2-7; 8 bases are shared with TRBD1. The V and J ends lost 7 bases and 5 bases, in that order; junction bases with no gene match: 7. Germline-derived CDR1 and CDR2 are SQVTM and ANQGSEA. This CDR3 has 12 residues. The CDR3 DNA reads TGCAGCGCATTAACAGGGGGGCACGAGCAGTACTTC. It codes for CSALTGGHEQYF.